The next 23 T cell receptor beta chains were all read from a single sample in a study of control samples from healthy donors and cancer patients. The method was immunoSEQ multiplex PCR; TCRdb's version includes in-frame clones alone and lacks a portion of them. The sample contains tens of thousands of clones, 87% of which appear only once. Input material: PBMCs. The receptors derive from a woman aged 45 to 65 with head and neck cancer.

CDR3 in DNA: TGTGCCAGCAGCTTAACCCCGGGGGGGGCGGGAAACTATGGCTACACCTTC. Translation gives CASSLTPGGAGNYGYTF. This rearrangement joins TRBV7-2 to TRBJ1-2; the D gene is possibly TRBD1 (6 bases). The germline V and J ends were trimmed by 2 bases and 2 bases, with 18 bases remaining between them. The CDR3 length is 17 residues. Germline V gene sequence: CDR1 SGHTA, CDR2 FQGNSA.

The V and J genes are TRBV3-1 (or the pseudogene TRBV3-2) and TRBJ1-2, with D hard to call. V dropped 0 bases and J dropped 4 bases, with 6 bases sitting between them. Looked up from germline, CDR1 is LGHDT and CDR2 is YNNKEL (reference sequence). This CDR3 comprises 13 residues. The CDR3 region is CASSQESLYGYTF. CDR3 DNA: TGTGCCAGCAGCCAAGAGAGTCTCTATGGCTACACCTTC.

The chain recombines TRBV6-1 with TRBJ2-1; TRBD2 matches 15 bases. Unmatched junction bases numbered 5, after V lost 1 base and J lost 4 bases. This CDR3 is built from 18 residues. Per the germline V gene, CDR1 is MNHNS and CDR2 is SASEGT. The CDR3 DNA reads TGTGCCAGCAGTGAAGTGGGGACTAGCGGGGGGATTTACAATGAGCAGTTCTTC. This translates into CASSEVGTSGGIYNEQFF.

J is TRBJ2-2 and V is TRBV7-2, with D perhaps matching TRBD1 or TRBD2 (5 bases each). Germline lookup yields CDR1 SGHTA and CDR2 FQGNSA. The V end was cut by 2 bases, the J end by 5 bases, with 12 bases between. This CDR3 contains 15 residues. The CDR3 DNA reads TGTGCCAGCAGCTTAAGTGGGGGTTTAACCGGGGAGCTGTTTTTT. This translates into CASSLSGGLTGELFF.

This clone was recorded only once. The chain employs TRBV29-1 and TRBJ2-2; 10 positions match TRBD1. This CDR3 is built from 13 residues. Trimming at V came to 4 bases and at J to 6 bases, leaving 2 bases not matched to a gene. Germline lookup yields CDR1 SQVTM and CDR2 ANQGSEA. The CDR3 reads CSVAGTGAGELFF. CDR3 nucleotide sequence: TGCAGCGTTGCCGGGACAGGGGCCGGGGAGCTGTTTTTT.

This clone was counted once. This chain links TRBV6-5 with TRBJ1-2, with D unresolved. Trimming left V 4 bases short and J 13 bases short, with 13 bases between. The germline V gene encodes CDR1 MNHEY and CDR2 SVGAGI. This CDR3 spans 11 amino acids. The CDR3 sequence is CASSSPSAVTF. The CDR3 DNA reads TGTGCCAGCAGTTCCCCCTCGGCAGTCACCTTC.

V usage is TRBV5-4 and J usage is TRBJ1-1, with TRBD1 matching over 10 bases. The V segment lost 5 bases and the J segment 3 bases; nucleotides outside the gene matches: 4. CDR3 size: 14 residues. CDR1 is SGHNT, CDR2 YYREEE, per germline (reference sequence). CDR3 in amino acids: CASSQTGGYTEAFF. CDR3 DNA: TGTGCCAGCAGTCAGACAGGGGGCTACACTGAAGCTTTCTTT. Using reference TRBV5-4 and TRBJ1-1 for the parts outside the CDR3, the full variable domain is ETGVTQSPTHLIKTRGQQVTLRCSSQSGHNTVSWYQQALGQGPQFIFQYYREEENGRGNFPPRFSGLQFPNYSSELNVNALELDDSALYLCASSQTGGYTEAFFGQGTRLTVV.

V is TRBV12-3 or TRBV12-4 and J is TRBJ1-6; D is uncertain. This CDR3 contains 13 residues. V lost 2 bases, J lost 11 bases, and 10 bases lay in between. The CDR3 DNA follows: TGTGCCAGCAGTTTAAAGTCCGGGGCACCCCTCCACTTT. Amino acid sequence: CASSLKSGAPLHF.

The chain employs TRBV30 and TRBJ1-4; D might be TRBD1 (5 bases). The CDR3 runs 13 residues. The germline gives CDR1 GTSNPN, CDR2 SVGIG (reference sequence). V gave up 7 bases and J gave up 5 bases, with 14 bases separating them. CDR3 amino acids: CASLGLSNEKLFF. In nucleotides, the CDR3 is TGTGCCTCCCTGGGACTGAGCAATGAAAAACTGTTTTTT.

The rearrangement links TRBV30 to TRBJ1-1; 7 bases align to TRBD1. From germline, CDR1 is GTSNPN and CDR2 SVGIG (reference sequence). Germline trimming cut 1 base from V and 11 bases from J; bases unmatched to any gene: 10. The CDR3 length is 13 residues. The CDR3 sequence: CAWSEDRLWGAFF. Here the CDR3 DNA reads TGTGCCTGGAGTGAGGACAGGCTCTGGGGGGCTTTCTTT. Supplemented by reference TRBV30 and TRBJ1-1, the full variable domain reads SQTIHQWPATLVQPVGSPLSLECTVEGTSNPNLYWYRQAAGRGLQLLFYSVGIGQISSEVPQNLSASRPQDRQFILSSKKLLLSDSGFYLCAWSEDRLWGAFFGQGTRLTVV.

Concerning this clone itself: Additional DNA sequences in this sample encode the identical CDR3. This rearrangement joins TRBV19 to TRBJ1-2; D is perhaps TRBD1 (5 bases). Germline V gives CDR1 LNHDA, CDR2 SQIVND (reference sequence). V was pared by 3 bases and J by 7 bases, with 9 bases between. The CDR3 runs to 12 residues. The CDR3 is CASSIPGRGYTF. In DNA, the CDR3 is TGTGCCAGTAGTATCCCAGGGCGTGGCTACACCTTC. The whole variable domain, filled in from reference TRBV19 and TRBJ1-2, reads DGGITQSPKYLFRKEGQNVTLSCEQNLNHDAMYWYRQDPGQGLRLIYYSQIVNDFQKGDIAEGYSVSREKKESFPLTVTSAQKNPTAFYLCASSIPGRGYTFGSGTRLTVV.

V usage is TRBV7-2 and J usage is TRBJ2-5; either TRBD1 or TRBD2 may supply D (7 bases each). This CDR3 spans 14 amino acids. Germline lookup yields CDR1 SGHTA and CDR2 FQGNSA. Between the trimmed V and J ends, which lost 5 bases and 6 bases, there was a span of 16 bases. CDR3 bases: TGTGCCAGCAGCCTACCCCAGGGGGGGAAGACCCAGTACTTC. Its protein is CASSLPQGGKTQYF.

Only a few counts were recorded for this clone. CDR3 residues: CASTGHKASTDTQYF. CDR3 coding DNA: TGTGCCAGCACTGGGCATAAGGCTAGCACAGATACGCAGTATTTT. The chain couples TRBV6-6 to TRBJ2-3; unclear D gene. Germline-derived CDR1 and CDR2 are MNHNY and SVGAGI (reference sequence). The CDR3 is made up of 15 amino acids. V lost 7 bases, J lost 0 bases, and 14 bases lay in between.

The rearrangement links TRBV11-2 to TRBJ2-7; 12 positions match TRBD2. The CDR3 consists of 17 residues. The V and J ends lost 5 bases and 2 bases, in that order; junction bases with no gene match: 10. CDR1 is SGHAT and CDR2 is FQNNGV in the germline V gene. The CDR3 region is CASSKRSSGGGPYEQYF. The CDR3 nucleotides read TGTGCCAGCAGCAAAAGATCTAGCGGGGGGGGCCCCTACGAGCAGTACTTC.

The rearrangement joins TRBV5-1 to TRBJ2-7; 7 bases are a match to TRBD2. Per germline, CDR1 SGHRS and CDR2 YFSETQ. This CDR3 has 13 residues. V dropped 3 bases and J dropped 3; count of bases not matched to a gene: 3. The CDR3: CASSSSGGYEQYF. The CDR3 nucleotides read TGCGCCAGCAGCTCTAGCGGCGGCTACGAGCAGTACTTC.

The V gene is TRBV5-1, the J gene TRBJ2-1, with D maybe TRBD1 (5 bases). Trimming took 2 bases from V and 12 from J, leaving 24 bases between them. There are 16 residues in the CDR3. Germline CDR1 is SGHRS and CDR2 is YFSETQ. This chain's CDR3 is CASSFGVQVDLSRQFF. The CDR3 nucleotides are TGCGCCAGCAGCTTTGGTGTACAGGTTGATTTATCAAGGCAGTTCTTC.

J is TRBJ1-4 and V is TRBV30; maybe TRBD1 (5 bases). The CDR3 loop spans 13 amino acids. The germline V gene has CDR1 GTSNPN and CDR2 SVGIG (reference sequence). V dropped 4 bases and J dropped 8 bases, with 14 bases sitting between them. The CDR3 is CAWNKDGGEKLFF. The CDR3 DNA sequence: TGTGCCTGGAACAAGGACGGGGGGGAAAAACTGTTTTTT.

J is TRBJ1-5 and V is TRBV12-3 or TRBV12-4; a possible D gene is TRBD1 (5 bases). Trimming stripped 3 bases from V and 7 bases from J, with 7 bases between. This CDR3 comprises 12 residues. CDR3 sequence (DNA): TGTGCCAGCAGTTTGGGGGGGCAGCCCCAGCATTTT. Its protein product is CASSLGGQPQHF.

The chain carries TRBV5-1 and TRBJ1-2; TRBD1 matches at 8 bases. After removal of 3 bases from V and 4 bases from J, the junction contained 5 bases not matched to a gene. Looked up from germline, CDR1 is SGHRS and CDR2 is YFSETQ. The CDR3 is 14 amino acids. CDR3 protein: CASSYGQGSYGYTF. The CDR3 coding sequence is TGCGCCAGCAGCTACGGACAGGGCTCCTATGGCTACACCTTC.

The rearrangement uses TRBV5-1 and TRBJ1-2, with D possibly TRBD1 on 6 matching bases. The CDR3 covers 14 residues. Germline V gives CDR1 SGHRS, CDR2 YFSETQ. Between the trimmed V and J ends, which lost 0 bases and 1 base, there was a span of 7 bases. The chain's CDR3 is CASSLEQGNYGYTF. The CDR3, as DNA: TGCGCCAGCAGCTTGGAACAGGGTAACTATGGCTACACCTTC. Full variable domain (rest looked up from reference TRBV5-1 and TRBJ1-2): KAGVTQTPRYLIKTRGQQVTLSCSPISGHRSVSWYQQTPGQGLQFLFEYFSETQRNKGNFPGRFSGRQFSNSRSEMNVSTLELGDSALYLCASSLEQGNYGYTFGSGTRLTVV.

The chain joins TRBV5-5 to TRBJ1-4; 7 nucleotides line up with TRBD1. V lost 1 base and J lost 7; bases outside the gene matches: 4. The CDR3 is 14 residues long. CDR1 is SGHKS, CDR2 YYEKEE, per germline (reference sequence). The CDR3 spells CASSLMQGVEKLFF. CDR3 bases: TGTGCCAGCAGCTTGATGCAGGGGGTTGAAAAACTGTTTTTT.

V usage is TRBV6-1 and J usage is TRBJ2-2; D perhaps matches TRBD2 (6 bases). Trimming took off 4 bases at V and 2 bases at J, with 17 bases between the two ends. This CDR3 region has 17 residues. Germline CDR1 is MNHNS and CDR2 is SASEGT. Here the CDR3 reads CASSAIRDSKNTGELFF. In DNA form, the CDR3 reads TGTGCCAGCAGTGCCATCCGGGACTCCAAAAACACCGGGGAGCTGTTTTTT.

The CDR3 sequence: CASSIGRITDTQYF. CDR3 in DNA: TGTGCCAGTAGTATAGGCCGGATCACAGATACGCAGTATTTT. The chain employs TRBV19 and TRBJ2-3; unclear D gene. The V gene lost 1 base and the J gene lost 2 bases, with 7 bases spanning the gap. The length of the CDR3 is 14 residues. Per the germline V gene, CDR1 is LNHDA and CDR2 is SQIVND (reference sequence).